The next 29 T cell receptor beta chains were all read from a single sample in a study of brain T cells in children with intractable seizures. The protocol was immunoSEQ multiplex PCR, while the TCRdb copy is restricted to in-frame clones and leaves out a portion. Among 35,000 to 50,000 clones listed, over 75% were seen once. The sample in question was peripheral blood, obtained at surgery. The source of these receptors is a girl aged 2 to 10 with tuberous sclerosis and intractable seizures.

V and J are TRBV5-1 and TRBJ2-1; 8 nucleotides match TRBD1. This CDR3 spans 16 amino acids. With 1 base clipped from V and 0 bases from J, the junction kept 3 bases outside the gene matches. The germline gives CDR1 SGHRS, CDR2 YFSETQ. Written as DNA, the CDR3 is TGCGCCAGCAGCTTGATGGGGACAGGCTCCTACAATGAGCAGTTCTTC. It encodes CASSLMGTGSYNEQFF. The variable domain in full, completed from reference TRBV5-1 and TRBJ2-1, reads KAGVTQTPRYLIKTRGQQVTLSCSPISGHRSVSWYQQTPGQGLQFLFEYFSETQRNKGNFPGRFSGRQFSNSRSEMNVSTLELGDSALYLCASSLMGTGSYNEQFFGPGTRLTVL.

This sequence joins TRBV6-1 and TRBJ1-1; D not resolved. Germline lookup yields CDR1 MNHNS and CDR2 SASEGT. This CDR3 has 14 amino acids. Trimming cost V 2 bases and J 1 base, with 8 bases left between them. The CDR3 DNA sequence: TGTGCCAGCAGTGAAACCCAGAAGAACACTGAAGCTTTCTTT. It yields the protein CASSETQKNTEAFF.

J is TRBJ2-7 and V is TRBV5-6; possibly TRBD2 for D (5 bases). Germline CDR1 reads SGHDT; CDR2 reads YYEEEE. V was cut by 4 bases and J by 5 bases, with 16 bases left in between. The CDR3 length is 14 residues. CDR3 loop: CASSAATGLDEQYV. The CDR3 DNA sequence: TGTGCCAGCAGCGCGGCTACGGGATTGGACGAGCAGTACGTC.

The CDR3 reads CASSPTGVSYNEQFF. The CDR3 region has the DNA TGTGCCAGCAGCCCCACGGGGGTTTCCTACAATGAGCAGTTCTTC. This chain uses TRBV3-1 (or the pseudogene TRBV3-2) with TRBJ2-1, with D possibly matching TRBD2 (6 bases). The germline gives CDR1 LGHDT, CDR2 YNNKEL (reference sequence). V was pared by 4 bases and J by 1 base, with 11 bases between. This CDR3 region has 15 residues.

The chain recombines TRBV19 with TRBJ1-1; 12 nucleotides agree with TRBD1. CDR1 is LNHDA and CDR2 is SQIVND in the germline V gene (reference sequence). This CDR3 has 18 amino acids. Trimming removed 10 bases from V and 6 bases from J; junction bases left unmatched: 21. CDR3 amino acids: CATLKVPGQGARFPEAFF. Written as DNA, the CDR3 is TGTGCCACTTTAAAGGTTCCGGGACAGGGGGCCCGTTTTCCTGAAGCTTTCTTT.

This sequence joins TRBV6-1 and TRBJ1-3; weak D call: TRBD1 (5 bases). Deletions cut 2 bases from V and 3 bases from J, with 23 bases between. CDR3 length: 19 amino acids. CDR1 and CDR2 from the germline V gene are MNHNS and SASEGT. The CDR3 loop reads CASSEFILRAQGSGNTIYF. The DNA of the CDR3 is TGTGCCAGCAGTGAATTCATACTCCGGGCCCAGGGCAGTGGAAACACCATATATTTT.

This chain uses TRBV6-5 with TRBJ2-2; TRBD2 agrees at 7 bases. The CDR3 is 14 amino acids. V gave up 8 bases and J gave up 4 bases; unmatched junction bases: 7. Per the germline V gene, CDR1 is MNHEY and CDR2 is SVGAGI. The CDR3 region has the DNA TGTGCCAGCGGACCGGGACTAAGCACCGGGGAGCTGTTTTTT. This gives the protein CASGPGLSTGELFF.

The rearrangement joins TRBV27 to TRBJ2-3; no firm D call. The CDR3 totals 16 residues. Deletions cut 5 bases from V and 0 bases from J, with 15 bases between. Germline values: CDR1 MNHEY, CDR2 SMNVEV (reference sequence). In nucleotides, the CDR3 is TGTGCCAGCAGTCCTAGACTCCCCACTAGCACAGATACGCAGTATTTT. Translating gives CASSPRLPTSTDTQYF.

V is TRBV15 and J is TRBJ2-7; D gene unclear. V lost 1 base and J lost 2, with 3 bases in between. The CDR3 consists of 12 residues. Germline V gene data show CDR1 as LNHNV and CDR2 as YYDKDF (reference sequence). This CDR3 reads CATSRVPYEQYV. The CDR3 DNA is TGTGCCACCAGCAGAGTACCCTACGAGCAGTACGTC.

The CDR3 protein is CATSRDRYRQVSSGYTF. The CDR3 region has the DNA TGTGCCACCAGCAGAGATCGTTACCGACAGGTCTCTAGTGGCTACACCTTC. This sequence joins TRBV15 and TRBJ1-2, with D tentatively TRBD1 (6 bases). The CDR3 covers 17 residues. Germline loops: CDR1 LNHNV, CDR2 YYDKDF (reference sequence). V was trimmed by 0 bases and J by 7 bases, leaving 21 bases between them.

This clone came up once. The chain employs TRBV24-1 and TRBJ2-3; TRBD1 might be the D (5 bases). The CDR3 loop spans 13 amino acids. V lost 4 bases, J lost 4 bases, and 8 bases lay in between. Germline values: CDR1 KGHDR, CDR2 SFDVKD. For the CDR3, the DNA is TGTGCCACCAGTGACCTAGGGGCAGATACGCAGTATTTT. It codes for CATSDLGADTQYF.

CDR3 nucleotides: TGTGCCAGCAGCGGCAGGACAAACACCGGGGAGCTGTTTTTT. This codes for CASSGRTNTGELFF. The rearrangement uses TRBV6-5 and TRBJ2-2; possibly TRBD1 for D (5 bases). This CDR3 comprises 14 residues. The germline CDR1 and CDR2 sequences are MNHEY and SVGAGI. V lost 6 bases and J lost 2, with 10 bases in between.

J is TRBJ1-2 and V is TRBV5-1; D unresolved. V lost 0 bases and J 0 bases, leaving 6 bases between the germline ends. This CDR3 contains 14 residues. Germline CDR1 reads SGHRS; CDR2 reads YFSETQ. The CDR3 DNA reads TGCGCCAGCAGCTTGGAGCGAGCTAACTATGGCTACACCTTC. Translating gives CASSLERANYGYTF.

The chain couples TRBV6-2 or TRBV6-3 to TRBJ1-6; no firm D call. V lost 0 bases to trimming and J lost 4 bases, with 10 bases between them. In germline, CDR1 is MNHEY, CDR2 SVGEGT. There are 16 residues in the CDR3. In DNA, the CDR3 is TGTGCCAGCAGTTACTCGATTTCATTATATAATTCACCCCTCCACTTT. It specifies CASSYSISLYNSPLHF.

This sequence joins TRBV7-3 and TRBJ2-1; 7 bases align to TRBD1. Looked up from germline, CDR1 is SGHTA and CDR2 is FQGTGA. V was clipped by 4 bases and J by 8 bases; unmatched bases: 2. This CDR3 spans 12 amino acids. CDR3 in amino acids: CASSSTGDEQFF. CDR3 nucleotide sequence: TGTGCCAGCAGCTCTACAGGGGATGAGCAGTTCTTC.

A single count supports this clone. The chain couples TRBV10-3 to TRBJ1-1; D gene uncertain. The V end lost 6 bases, the J end lost 4 bases, and 9 bases lay between the germline ends. CDR3 size: 12 residues. Germline CDR1 and CDR2: ENHRY and SYGVKD. CDR3 sequence: CAISTPGTEAFF. The CDR3 bases are TGTGCCATCAGCACCCCGGGCACTGAAGCTTTCTTT.

This chain connects TRBV30 to TRBJ2-1, with 8 bases matching TRBD1. The length of the CDR3 is 14 residues. V was pared by 4 bases and J by 5 bases, with 7 bases of the junction left unmatched. Germline lookup yields CDR1 GTSNPN and CDR2 SVGIG (reference sequence). The DNA of the CDR3 is TGTGCCTGGATGACAGGGGTCGGGGACAATGAGCAGTTCTTC. Translated, it gives CAWMTGVGDNEQFF.

This chain connects TRBV18 to TRBJ2-7; D not resolved. Deletions cut 2 bases from V and 3 bases from J, with 8 bases between. The CDR3 runs 13 residues. CDR1 is KGHSH and CDR2 is LQKENI in the germline V gene. The CDR3 is CASSPIGVYEQYF. DNA for the CDR3: TGTGCCAGCTCACCAATCGGTGTCTACGAGCAGTACTTC.

The chain couples TRBV20-1 to TRBJ2-7; D is possibly TRBD2 (5 bases). Deletions cut 7 bases from V and 3 bases from J, with 10 bases between. Germline V gene sequence: CDR1 DFQATT, CDR2 SNEGSKA (reference sequence). This CDR3 region has 11 residues. CDR3 DNA sequence: TGCAGTGTCATTAGCGTCTACGAGCAGTACTTC. Protein product: CSVISVYEQYF.

This clone was found once. The chain recombines TRBV30 with TRBJ2-3; 10 bases line up with TRBD2. V gave up 0 bases and J gave up 2 bases; unmatched junction bases: 2. Germline-derived CDR1 and CDR2 are GTSNPN and SVGIG (reference sequence). The CDR3 totals 15 residues. Written as DNA, the CDR3 is TGTGCCTGGAGTGTTAGCGGGGGGCACACAGATACGCAGTATTTT. This encodes CAWSVSGGHTDTQYF.

The chain combines TRBV6-1 with TRBJ2-3, with D uncertain. Germline lookup yields CDR1 MNHNS and CDR2 SASEGT. The CDR3 has 14 residues. Trimming removed 3 bases at V and 0 bases at J, with 7 bases between. The CDR3 reads CASSDLISTDTQYF. In DNA, the CDR3 is TGTGCCAGCAGTGATTTAATAAGCACAGATACGCAGTATTTT.

The chain has TRBV4-1 and TRBJ2-7; D might be TRBD1 or TRBD2, each matching 5 bases. CDR1 is MGHRA, CDR2 YSYEKL, per germline. CDR3 length equals 14 residues. V shed 3 bases and J shed 3 bases, with 12 bases lying between them. The CDR3 nucleotides are TGCGCCAGCAGCCACCCCGCAGGGAGCTACGAGCAGTACTTC. This codes for CASSHPAGSYEQYF.

This clone appeared a single time. CDR3 amino acids: CASSLNIRENTEAFF. CDR3 coding DNA: TGTGCCAGCAGCTTAAACATCCGTGAAAACACTGAAGCTTTCTTT. This chain connects TRBV7-9 to TRBJ1-1, with D unclear. Germline V gene lookup returns CDR1 SEHNR and CDR2 FQNEAQ (reference sequence). Trimming left V 2 bases short and J 2 bases short, with 12 bases between. There are 15 residues in the CDR3.

The rearrangement uses TRBV4-1 and TRBJ1-3; no definite D call. This CDR3 spans 12 amino acids. Germline values: CDR1 MGHRA, CDR2 YSYEKL. V shed 1 base and J shed 4 bases, with 2 bases lying between them. CDR3 nucleotides: TGCGCCAGCAGCCAAGGCGGAAACACCATATATTTT. It specifies CASSQGGNTIYF.

J is TRBJ1-1 and V is TRBV5-5; no definite D call. V gave up 1 base and J gave up 5 bases, with 12 bases separating them. The length of the CDR3 is 14 residues. Germline V CDR1 and CDR2: SGHKS, YYEKEE (reference sequence). The CDR3 reads CASSLLTEGTEAFF. The DNA for the CDR3 is TGTGCCAGCAGCTTGCTTACTGAGGGAACTGAAGCTTTCTTT.

The chain uses TRBV5-1 and TRBJ1-1, with D uncertain. V gave up 6 bases and J gave up 3 bases, with 18 bases separating them. Germline V gene sequence: CDR1 SGHRS, CDR2 YFSETQ. The CDR3 covers 15 residues. The CDR3 DNA is TGCGCCAGCACCCCGGGAAGGTGGACGGACACTGAAGCTTTCTTT. This sequence encodes CASTPGRWTDTEAFF.

The chain links TRBV7-9 to TRBJ2-1; D is ambiguous. The CDR3 extends over 11 amino acids. With 5 bases removed from V and 8 bases from J, the gap between germline ends came to 7 bases. Germline V gives CDR1 SEHNR, CDR2 FQNEAQ (reference sequence). The CDR3 sequence is CASSRSYEQFF. The DNA of the CDR3 is TGTGCCAGCAGCCGAAGTTATGAGCAGTTCTTC.

This clone was detected a few times. This chain uses TRBV10-3 with TRBJ2-7; D gene uncertain. The CDR3 runs to 11 residues. V was pared by 8 bases and J by 6 bases, with 11 bases between. Germline V lookup: CDR1 ENHRY, CDR2 SYGVKD. The CDR3 loop reads CAIRGVREQYV. CDR3 bases: TGTGCCATCCGTGGGGTTCGCGAGCAGTACGTC.

The chain has TRBV25-1 and TRBJ2-1; 7 nucleotides align to TRBD1. The germline V gene encodes CDR1 MGHDK and CDR2 SYGVNS. The CDR3 is made up of 16 amino acids. V trimming: 5 bases; J trimming: 4 bases; junction bases outside the gene matches: 11. The CDR3 DNA follows: TGTGCCAGCAGTTTCGCCCACCTACAGGGGTACAATGAGCAGTTCTTC. Translation: CASSFAHLQGYNEQFF.